Reported below is one TCR beta chain. Antigen specificity is unknown. The sample comes from a study of T cells expressing NK-cell markers. The CDR3 loop spans 15 amino acids. Germline V gene sequence: CDR1 SGHTA, CDR2 FQGNSA. Points from the study as a whole: These clonotypes also led the CD3+CD56-NKG2C+ fraction in a handful of donors.

With the 5' RACE reads reprocessed, TCRdb shows one record per CDR3 protein and no DNA. With almost 450,000 distinct CDR3 sequences in the sample, the ten largest clones hold less than 7.5%. The receptor comes from a woman aged 18-70 years in good health. Sequenced input: blood T cells: a sorted CD56 or NKG2C T cell subset, CD4+ or CD8+ T cells, or bulk PBMC T cells (not recorded which). This chain joins TRBV7-2 and TRBJ2-7; as DNA is missing, the TRBD1 call by TCRdb cannot be tested. CDR3 residues: CASSLGGTGTYEQYF.